The rows below give T cell receptor beta chains drawn from one sample of a study of early T cells in non-severe SARS-CoV-2 infection. Using its own MiXCR run on the 5' RACE reads, TCRdb lists one record per CDR3 protein. The sample has 85,000 to 95,000 distinct CDR3 sequences, 16% seen once. Sequencing was performed on whole blood, taken at baseline. The receptors come from an adult who was a healthcare worker with PCR-confirmed SARS-CoV-2 infection or an uninfected control (not recorded which). CDR3s include the opening cysteine and the closing phenylalanine or tryptophan. Fields, in order: clone size, V gene, J gene, D gene, CDR3 DNA, CDR3 protein. The D gene is left open where the match is weak. A row's size may be missing; if present it is once, few, many or a size class.

>few|TRBV28|TRBJ2-7|.
TGTGCCAGCAGTACCTATCGTCCGACCATAACCGACGAGCAGTACTTC
CASSTYRPTITDEQYF
>few|TRBV4-3|TRBJ2-7|.
TGCGCCAGCAGCCAAGATTCGACCAGCACCTACGAGCAGTACTTC
CASSQDSTSTYEQYF
>.|TRBV7-2|TRBJ1-1|TRBD1
TGTGCCAGCAGCAACGGACAGGGCAACACTGAAGCTTTCTTT
CASSNGQGNTEAFF
>.|TRBV12-3/TRBV12-4|TRBJ1-5|TRBD1
TGTGCCAGCAGTTTACCTACCTCCAGGGGGCACCAGCCCCAGCATTTT
CASSLPTSRGHQPQHF
>.|TRBV20-1|TRBJ2-2|.
TGCAGTGCTAGGGTTGTTGGGGAGCTGTTTTTT
CSARVVGELFF
>.|TRBV28|TRBJ2-2|.
TGTGCCAGCAGTACGGCAGGGAACACCGGGGAGCTGTTTTTT
CASSTAGNTGELFF
>many|TRBV24-1|TRBJ2-2|.
TGTGCCACCAGTGACGAGGGCAGGGAGACCGGGGAGCTGTTTTTT
CATSDEGRETGELFF
>.|TRBV6-2/TRBV6-3|TRBJ2-1|.
TGTGCCAGCCGACTAAGCGGCTCCTACAATGAGCAGTTCTTC
CASRLSGSYNEQFF
>.|TRBV19|TRBJ2-5|.
TGTGCCAGTAGTCCGACAGGAACAGAGACCCAGTACTTC
CASSPTGTETQYF
>few|TRBV20-1|TRBJ2-5|TRBD1
TGCAGTGGGGACAGGGCGAAGACCCAGTACTTC
CSGDRAKTQYF
>.|TRBV11-2|TRBJ2-1|TRBD2
TGTGCCAGCACTAGACCGGGACTAGGAACCTACAATGAGCAGTTCTTC
CASTRPGLGTYNEQFF
>many|TRBV29-1|TRBJ2-7|.
TGCAGCGTTGAAGTCAAGGGCTACGAGCAGTACTTC
CSVEVKGYEQYF
>many|TRBV6-6|TRBJ2-7|.
TGTGCCAGCAGGGAGAACCACTCGGGGGAGCAGTACTTC
CASRENHSGEQYF